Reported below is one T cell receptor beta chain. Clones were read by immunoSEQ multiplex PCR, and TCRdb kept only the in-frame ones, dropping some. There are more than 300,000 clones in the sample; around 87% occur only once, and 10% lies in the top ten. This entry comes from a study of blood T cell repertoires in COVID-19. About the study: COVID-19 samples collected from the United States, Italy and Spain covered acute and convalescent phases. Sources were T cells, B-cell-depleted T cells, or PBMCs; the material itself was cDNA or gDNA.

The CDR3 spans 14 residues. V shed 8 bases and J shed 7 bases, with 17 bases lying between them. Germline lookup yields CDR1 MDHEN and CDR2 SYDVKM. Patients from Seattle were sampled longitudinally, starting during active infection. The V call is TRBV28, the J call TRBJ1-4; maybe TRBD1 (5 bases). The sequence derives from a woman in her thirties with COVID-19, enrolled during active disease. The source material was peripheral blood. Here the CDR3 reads CASRPDSGGEKLFF. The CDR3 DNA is TGTGCCAGCCGACCCGACAGCGGGGGTGAAAAACTGTTTTTT.